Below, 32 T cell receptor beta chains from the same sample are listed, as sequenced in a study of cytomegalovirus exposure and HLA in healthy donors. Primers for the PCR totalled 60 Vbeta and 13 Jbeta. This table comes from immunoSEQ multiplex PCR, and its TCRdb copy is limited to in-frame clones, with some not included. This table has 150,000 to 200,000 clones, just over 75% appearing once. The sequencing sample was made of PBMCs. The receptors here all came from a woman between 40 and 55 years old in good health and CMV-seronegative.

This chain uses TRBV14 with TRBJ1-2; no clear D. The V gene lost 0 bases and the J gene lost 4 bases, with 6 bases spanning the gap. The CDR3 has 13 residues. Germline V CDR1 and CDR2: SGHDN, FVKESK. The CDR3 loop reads CASSQDTSYGYTF. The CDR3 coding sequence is TGTGCCAGCAGCCAAGACACTAGCTATGGCTACACCTTC.

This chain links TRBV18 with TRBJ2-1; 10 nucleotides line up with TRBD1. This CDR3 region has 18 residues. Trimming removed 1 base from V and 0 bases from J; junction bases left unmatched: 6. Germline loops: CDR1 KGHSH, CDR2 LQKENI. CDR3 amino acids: CASSPLPGQGSSYNEQFF. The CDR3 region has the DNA TGTGCCAGCTCACCACTACCGGGACAGGGGAGCTCCTACAATGAGCAGTTCTTC.

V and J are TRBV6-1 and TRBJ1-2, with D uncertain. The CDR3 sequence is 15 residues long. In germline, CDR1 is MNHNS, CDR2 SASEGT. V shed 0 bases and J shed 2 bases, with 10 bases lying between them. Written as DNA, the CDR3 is TGTGCCAGCAGTGAAGCCCAAAACGGGAACTATGGCTACACCTTC. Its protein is CASSEAQNGNYGYTF.

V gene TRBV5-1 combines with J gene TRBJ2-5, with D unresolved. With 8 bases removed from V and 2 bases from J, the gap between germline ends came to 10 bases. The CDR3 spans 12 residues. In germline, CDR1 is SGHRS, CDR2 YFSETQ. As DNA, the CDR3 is TGCGCCAGTTCTACAGAGCAAGAGACCCAGTACTTC. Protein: CASSTEQETQYF.

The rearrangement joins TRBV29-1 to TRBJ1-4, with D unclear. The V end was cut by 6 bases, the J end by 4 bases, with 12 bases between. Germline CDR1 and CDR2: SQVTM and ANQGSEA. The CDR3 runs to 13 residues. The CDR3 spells CSVQPGSNEKLFF. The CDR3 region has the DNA TGCAGCGTGCAGCCGGGGAGTAATGAAAAACTGTTTTTT.

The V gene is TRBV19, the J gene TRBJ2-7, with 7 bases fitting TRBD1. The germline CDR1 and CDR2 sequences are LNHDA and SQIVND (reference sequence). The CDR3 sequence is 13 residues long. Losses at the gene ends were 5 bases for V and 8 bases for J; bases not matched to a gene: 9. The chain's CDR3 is CASSDRQGDQQYF. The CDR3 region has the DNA TGTGCCAGTAGTGACCGACAGGGTGACCAGCAGTACTTC.

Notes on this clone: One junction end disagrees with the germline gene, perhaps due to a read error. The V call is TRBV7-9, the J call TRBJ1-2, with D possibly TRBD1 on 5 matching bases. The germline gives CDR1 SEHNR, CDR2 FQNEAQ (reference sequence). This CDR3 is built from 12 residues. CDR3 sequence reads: CSSRPGLYGYTF. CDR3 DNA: TGTTCCAGCAGACCGGGACTCTATGGCTACACCTTC.

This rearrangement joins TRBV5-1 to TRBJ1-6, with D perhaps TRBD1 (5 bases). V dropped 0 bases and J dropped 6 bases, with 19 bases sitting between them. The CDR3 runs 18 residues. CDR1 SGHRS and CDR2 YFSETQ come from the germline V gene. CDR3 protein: CASSLGPQGTDGNSPLHF. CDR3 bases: TGCGCCAGCAGCTTGGGCCCCCAGGGTACGGACGGTAATTCACCCCTCCACTTT. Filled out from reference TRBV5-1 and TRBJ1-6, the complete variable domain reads KAGVTQTPRYLIKTRGQQVTLSCSPISGHRSVSWYQQTPGQGLQFLFEYFSETQRNKGNFPGRFSGRQFSNSRSEMNVSTLELGDSALYLCASSLGPQGTDGNSPLHFGNGTRLTVT.

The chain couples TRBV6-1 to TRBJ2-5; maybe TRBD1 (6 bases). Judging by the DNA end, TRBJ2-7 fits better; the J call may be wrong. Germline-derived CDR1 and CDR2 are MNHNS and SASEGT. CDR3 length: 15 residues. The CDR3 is CASSEMTGGSYEQYF. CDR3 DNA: TGTGCCAGCAGTGAAATGACAGGAGGCTCCTACGAGCAGTACTTC.

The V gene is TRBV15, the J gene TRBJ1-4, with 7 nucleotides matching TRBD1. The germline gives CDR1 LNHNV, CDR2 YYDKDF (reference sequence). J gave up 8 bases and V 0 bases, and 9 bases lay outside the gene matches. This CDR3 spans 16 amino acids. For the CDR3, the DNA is TGTGCCACCAGCAGAGATCAGGGGGTTCAGGAAGAAAAACTGTTTTTT. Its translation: CATSRDQGVQEEKLFF.

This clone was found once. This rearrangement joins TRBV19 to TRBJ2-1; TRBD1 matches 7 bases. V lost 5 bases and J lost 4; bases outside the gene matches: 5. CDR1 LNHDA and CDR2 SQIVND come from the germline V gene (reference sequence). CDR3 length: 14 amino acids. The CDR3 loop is CASSPRDRYNEQFF. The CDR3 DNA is TGTGCCAGTAGTCCCCGGGACAGATACAATGAGCAGTTCTTC.

Here the CDR3 DNA reads TGTGCCAGTTCCCCGTCCGTCCCGGGACTTAGGGAAATAGCCAAAAACATTCAGTACTTC. This encodes CASSPSVPGLREIAKNIQYF. This sequence joins TRBV19 and TRBJ2-4, with TRBD2 as a possible D gene (6 bases). Trimming pared 8 bases from V and 0 bases from J, leaving 29 bases between. From germline, CDR1 is LNHDA and CDR2 SQIVND (reference sequence). The CDR3 has 20 amino acids.

The CDR3 loop reads CASSLKGPTSYNEQFF. In nucleotides, the CDR3 is TGTGCCAGCAGCTTAAAGGGGCCCACCTCCTACAATGAGCAGTTCTTC. The chain joins TRBV7-9 to TRBJ2-1; tentatively, D is TRBD1 (5 bases). V lost 2 bases and J lost 0, with 11 bases in between. In germline, CDR1 is SEHNR, CDR2 FQNEAQ (reference sequence). CDR3 length: 16 amino acids.

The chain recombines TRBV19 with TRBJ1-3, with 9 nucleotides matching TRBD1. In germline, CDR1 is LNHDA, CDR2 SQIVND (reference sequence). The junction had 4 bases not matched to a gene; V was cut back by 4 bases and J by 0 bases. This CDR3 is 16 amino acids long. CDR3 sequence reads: CASSTMDRGSGNTIYF. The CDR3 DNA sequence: TGTGCCAGTAGTACCATGGACAGGGGCTCTGGAAACACCATATATTTT.

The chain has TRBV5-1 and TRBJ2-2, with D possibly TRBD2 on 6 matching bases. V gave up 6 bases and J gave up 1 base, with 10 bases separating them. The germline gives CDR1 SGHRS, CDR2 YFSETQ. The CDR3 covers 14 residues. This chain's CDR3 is CASTAGMNTGELFF. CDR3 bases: TGCGCCAGCACCGCGGGGATGAACACCGGGGAGCTGTTTTTT.

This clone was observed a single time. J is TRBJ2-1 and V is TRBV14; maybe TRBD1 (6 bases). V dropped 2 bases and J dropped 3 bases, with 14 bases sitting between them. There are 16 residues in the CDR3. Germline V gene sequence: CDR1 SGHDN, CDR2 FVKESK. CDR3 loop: CASSQSRDTVYNEQFF. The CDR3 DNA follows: TGTGCCAGCAGCCAAAGTCGGGACACAGTCTACAATGAGCAGTTCTTC.

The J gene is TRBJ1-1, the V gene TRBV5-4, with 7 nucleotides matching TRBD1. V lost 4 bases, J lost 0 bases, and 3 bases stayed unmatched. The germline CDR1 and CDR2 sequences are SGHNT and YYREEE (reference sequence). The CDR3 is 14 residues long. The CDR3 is CASSRGQMNTEAFF. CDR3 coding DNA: TGTGCCAGCAGCCGGGGACAGATGAACACTGAAGCTTTCTTT.

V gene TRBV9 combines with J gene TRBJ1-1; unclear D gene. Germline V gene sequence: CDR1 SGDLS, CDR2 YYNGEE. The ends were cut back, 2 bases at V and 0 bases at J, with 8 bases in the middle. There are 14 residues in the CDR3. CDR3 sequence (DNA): TGTGCCAGCAGCGTCTATGCGGTGAACACTGAAGCTTTCTTT. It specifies CASSVYAVNTEAFF. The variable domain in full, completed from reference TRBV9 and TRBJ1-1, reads DSGVTQTPKHLITATGQRVTLRCSPRSGDLSVYWYQQSLDQGLQFLIQYYNGEERAKGNILERFSAQQFPDLHSELNLSSLELGDSALYFCASSVYAVNTEAFFGQGTRLTVV.

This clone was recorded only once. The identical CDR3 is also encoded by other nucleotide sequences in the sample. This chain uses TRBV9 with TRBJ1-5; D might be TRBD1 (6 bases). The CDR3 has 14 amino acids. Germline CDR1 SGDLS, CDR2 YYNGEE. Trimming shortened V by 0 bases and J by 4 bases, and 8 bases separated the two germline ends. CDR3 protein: CASSVEGGNQPQHF. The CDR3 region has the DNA TGTGCCAGCAGCGTAGAGGGGGGGAATCAGCCCCAGCATTTT.

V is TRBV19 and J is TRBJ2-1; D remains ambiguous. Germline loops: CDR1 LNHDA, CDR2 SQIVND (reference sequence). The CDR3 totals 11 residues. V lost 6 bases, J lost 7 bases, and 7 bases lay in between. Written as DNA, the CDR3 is TGTGCCAGTAGCCTTATTAATGAGCAGTTCTTC. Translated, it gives CASSLINEQFF. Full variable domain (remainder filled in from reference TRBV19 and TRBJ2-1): DGGITQSPKYLFRKEGQNVTLSCEQNLNHDAMYWYRQDPGQGLRLIYYSQIVNDFQKGDIAEGYSVSREKKESFPLTVTSAQKNPTAFYLCASSLINEQFFGPGTRLTVL.

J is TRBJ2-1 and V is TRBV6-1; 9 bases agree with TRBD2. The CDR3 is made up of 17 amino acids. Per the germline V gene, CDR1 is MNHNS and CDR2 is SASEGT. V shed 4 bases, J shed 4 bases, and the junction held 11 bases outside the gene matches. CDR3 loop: CASSVLASGTLYNEQFF. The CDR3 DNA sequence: TGTGCCAGCAGTGTTTTGGCTAGCGGGACCTTATACAATGAGCAGTTCTTC.

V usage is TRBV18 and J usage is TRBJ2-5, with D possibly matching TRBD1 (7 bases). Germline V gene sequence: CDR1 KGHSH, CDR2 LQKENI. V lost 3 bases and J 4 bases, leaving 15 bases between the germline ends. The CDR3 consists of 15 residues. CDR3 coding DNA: TGTGCCAGCTCACCTGGGGGGCACAGGGGAGAGACCCAGTACTTC. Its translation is CASSPGGHRGETQYF.

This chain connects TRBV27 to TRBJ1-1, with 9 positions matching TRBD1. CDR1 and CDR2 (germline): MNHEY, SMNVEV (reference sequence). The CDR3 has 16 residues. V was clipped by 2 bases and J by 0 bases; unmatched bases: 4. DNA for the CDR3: TGTGCCAGCAGTTTACTCGGGACAGGGATGAACACTGAAGCTTTCTTT. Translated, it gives CASSLLGTGMNTEAFF.

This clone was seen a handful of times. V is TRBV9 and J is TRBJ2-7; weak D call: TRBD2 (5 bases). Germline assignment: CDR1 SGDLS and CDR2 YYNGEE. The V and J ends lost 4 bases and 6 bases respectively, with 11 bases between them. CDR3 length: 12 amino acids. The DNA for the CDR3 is TGTGCCAGCAGCACCGATCTAGCCGAGCAGTACTTC. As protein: CASSTDLAEQYF.

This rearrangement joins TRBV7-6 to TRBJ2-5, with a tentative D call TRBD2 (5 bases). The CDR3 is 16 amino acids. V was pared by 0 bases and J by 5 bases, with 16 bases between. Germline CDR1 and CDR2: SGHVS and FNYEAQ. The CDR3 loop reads CASSLAMDWGGETQYF. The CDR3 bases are TGTGCCAGCAGCTTAGCGATGGACTGGGGTGGGGAGACCCAGTACTTC.

CDR3 residues: CASSSTGRASTDTQYF. Here the CDR3 DNA reads TGCGCCAGCAGCTCAACAGGGCGCGCTAGCACAGATACGCAGTATTTT. V gene TRBV5-1 combines with J gene TRBJ2-3, with a possible D match to TRBD1 (6 bases). The CDR3 totals 16 residues. The V end was cut by 3 bases, the J end by 0 bases, with 14 bases between. CDR1 SGHRS and CDR2 YFSETQ come from the germline V gene.

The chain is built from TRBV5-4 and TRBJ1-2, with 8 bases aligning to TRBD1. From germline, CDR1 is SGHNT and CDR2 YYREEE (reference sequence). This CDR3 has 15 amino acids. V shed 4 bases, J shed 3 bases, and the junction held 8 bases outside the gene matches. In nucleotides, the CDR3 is TGTGCCAGCAGCCCCGGACAGGGCTGGGACTATGGCTACACCTTC. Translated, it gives CASSPGQGWDYGYTF. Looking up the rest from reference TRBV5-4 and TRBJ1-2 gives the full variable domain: ETGVTQSPTHLIKTRGQQVTLRCSSQSGHNTVSWYQQALGQGPQFIFQYYREEENGRGNFPPRFSGLQFPNYSSELNVNALELDDSALYLCASSPGQGWDYGYTFGSGTRLTVV.

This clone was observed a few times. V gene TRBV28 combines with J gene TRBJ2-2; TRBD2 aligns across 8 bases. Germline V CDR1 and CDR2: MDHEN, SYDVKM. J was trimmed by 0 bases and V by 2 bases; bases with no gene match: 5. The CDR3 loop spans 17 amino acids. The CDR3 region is CASSLDGSGTNTGELFF. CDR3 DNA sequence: TGTGCCAGCAGTTTAGATGGTAGCGGGACGAACACCGGGGAGCTGTTTTTT.

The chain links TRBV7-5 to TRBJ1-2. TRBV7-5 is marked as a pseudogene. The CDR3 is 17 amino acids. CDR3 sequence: CARSLRPGESANYGYTF. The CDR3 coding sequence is TGTGCCAGAAGCTTGAGACCCGGGGAATCCGCTAACTATGGCTACACCTTC.

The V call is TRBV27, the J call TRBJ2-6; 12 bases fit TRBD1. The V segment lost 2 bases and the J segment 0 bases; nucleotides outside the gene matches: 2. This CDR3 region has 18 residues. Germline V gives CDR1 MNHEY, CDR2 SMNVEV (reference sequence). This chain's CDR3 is CASSLPGQGASGANVLTF. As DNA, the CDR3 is TGTGCCAGCAGTTTACCGGGACAGGGGGCCTCTGGGGCCAACGTCCTGACTTTC.

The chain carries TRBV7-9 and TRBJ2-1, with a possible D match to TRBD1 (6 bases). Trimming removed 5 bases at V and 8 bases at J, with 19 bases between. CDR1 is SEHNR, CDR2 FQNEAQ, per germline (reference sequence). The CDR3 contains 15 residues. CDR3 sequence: CASSDGDNPYYEQFF. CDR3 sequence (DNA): TGTGCCAGCAGCGACGGGGACAATCCCTATTATGAGCAGTTCTTC.

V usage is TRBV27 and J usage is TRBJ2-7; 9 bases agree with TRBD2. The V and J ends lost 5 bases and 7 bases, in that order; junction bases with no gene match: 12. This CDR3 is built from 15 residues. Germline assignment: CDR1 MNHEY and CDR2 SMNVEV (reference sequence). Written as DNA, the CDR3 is TGTGCCAGCAGTCCGTGGACTAGCGCTCAACGGGAGCAGTACTTC. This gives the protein CASSPWTSAQREQYF.